Listed below are T cell receptor beta chains from one sample, sequenced in a study of cytomegalovirus exposure and HLA in healthy donors. Here immunoSEQ multiplex PCR was the method, and the copy in TCRdb shows in-frame clones only, minus some. Listed are 38,000 or so clones; more than 8% falls within the top ten. Sequencing input: PBMCs. The receptors derive from a man between 35 and 55 years old in good health and CMV-seropositive. Both conserved end residues are part of each CDR3. A D gene is named only where the DNA matches it firmly.

>TRBJ2-5|TRBD2|TRBV19
TGTGCCAGTAGTGTTAGCGGGGGGACCGGAGAGACCCAGTACTTC
CASSVSGGTGETQYF
>TRBJ1-3|-|TRBV5-1
TGCGCCAGCAGCTCGGGAAATTCGGGAAACACCATATATTTT
CASSSGNSGNTIYF
>TRBJ1-2|TRBD1|TRBV30
TGTGCCTGGAGTGTAGCAGGGGGAAGTGGCTACACCTTC
CAWSVAGGSGYTF
>TRBJ1-1|TRBD1|TRBV30
TGTGCCTGGATGGGACAGCTGAACACTGAAGCTTTCTTT
CAWMGQLNTEAFF
>TRBJ1-4|-|TRBV30
TGTGCCTGGAGAAGTGCAGGTGAAAAACTGTTTTTT
CAWRSAGEKLFF
>TRBJ2-1|TRBD1|TRBV4-1
TGCGCCAGCAGCCAAGTGGGGACAGGCTACAATGAGCAGTTCTTC
CASSQVGTGYNEQFF
>TRBJ2-1|-|TRBV4-2
TGTGCCAGCAGCCAAGCGGTTTGGCGGGACTACAATGAGCAGTTCTTC
CASSQAVWRDYNEQFF
>TRBJ2-7|TRBD2|TRBV7-3
TGTGCCAGCAGCTCCCAACCTAGCGGGACCCACGAGCAGTACTTC
CASSSQPSGTHEQYF
>TRBJ1-1|-|TRBV6-5
TGTGCCAGCAGCTCTTCAACAGGGAACACTGAAGCTTTCTTT
CASSSSTGNTEAFF
>TRBJ2-7|TRBD1|TRBV2
TGTGCCAGCAGTGACGGGGGGGGACAGGGGGTTCACGAGCAGTACTTC
CASSDGGGQGVHEQYF
>TRBJ1-4|-|TRBV6-5
TGTGCCAGCAGTTACGACGCCAGGGGAGGGGAAAAACTGTTTTTT
CASSYDARGGEKLFF
>TRBJ1-2|-|TRBV9
TGTGCCAGCAGCGCCTCCGGGTACTATGGCTACACCTTC
CASSASGYYGYTF
>TRBJ2-1|TRBD1|TRBV7-9
TGTGCCAGCAGCTCTCCGGGACAGTTTACCTACAATGAGCAGTTCTTC
CASSSPGQFTYNEQFF
>TRBJ1-1|-|TRBV5-1
TGCGCCAGCAGCAGGGAGGACACTGAAGCTTTCTTT
CASSREDTEAFF
>TRBJ2-3|-|TRBV10-1
TGCGCCAGCAGCCCCGGAGGGGCGAGCACAGATACGCAGTATTTT
CASSPGGASTDTQYF
>TRBJ1-1|-|TRBV6-5
TGTGCCAGCAGTTACTCGAGGGGGACTGAAGCTTTCTTT
CASSYSRGTEAFF
>TRBJ2-2|-|TRBV12-5
TGTGCTAGTGGTTTGGTGGGGCTAGGTACCGGGGAGCTGTTTTTT
CASGLVGLGTGELFF
>TRBJ2-7|TRBD2|TRBV4-1
TGCGCCAGCAGCCAACCGACTAGCGGGAATTACGAGCAGTACTTC
CASSQPTSGNYEQYF
>TRBJ2-2|-|TRBV6-4
TGTGCCAGCAGTGACTCAAGGGGTGCCGGGGAGCTGTTTTTT
CASSDSRGAGELFF
>TRBJ2-1|-|TRBV2
TGTGCCAGCAGTGAATTGGCAGGGTGGGGCAATGAGCAGTTCTTC
CASSELAGWGNEQFF
>TRBJ1-4|-|TRBV18
TGTGCCAGCTCAATGACCGCGGCTAATGAAAAACTGTTTTTT
CASSMTAANEKLFF
>TRBJ2-7|-|TRBV5-4
TGTGCCAGCAGCTCACCTACAGGCTACGAGCAGTACTTC
CASSSPTGYEQYF
>TRBJ1-1|TRBD1|TRBV28
TGTGCCAGCAGTTTGGCCCCCCCGGGACAGGGACCGAACACTGAAGCTTTCTTT
CASSLAPPGQGPNTEAFF
>TRBJ2-2|TRBD1|TRBV25-1
TGTGCCAGCAGCCTGGGACAGGGGTGGACCGGGGAGCTGTTTTTT
CASSLGQGWTGELFF
>TRBJ1-2|-|TRBV29-1
TGCAGCGTTGAAGTGGGGGGGGGCTACACCTTC
CSVEVGGGYTF
>TRBJ1-1|-|TRBV2
TGTGCCAGCAGATTTGGACAGCTTGTCACTGAAGCTTTCTTT
CASRFGQLVTEAFF